The rows below give T cell receptor beta chains drawn from one sample of a study of OX40 agonist ivuxolimab in advanced cancers. TCRdb's table, derived via immunoSEQ multiplex PCR, lists solely in-frame clones and lacks some. This sample has roughly 71,000 clones, with about four fifths found just once. The specimen comprised CD4+ or CD8+ T cells sorted from blood, sampled in a trial of the OX40 agonist ivuxolimab. Receptor source: an adult with an advanced solid tumor such as melanoma, head and neck, liver or kidney cancer. Both conserved end residues are part of each CDR3. Fields, in order: V gene, J gene, clone size, D gene, CDR3 DNA, CDR3 protein. D genes are given only for firm matches. Clone size is shown for a subset of rows, as once, few, many or a class of expanded clone.

v_call: TRBV5-1
j_call: TRBJ2-1
clone_size: -
d_call: -
cdr3_nt: TGCGCCAGCAGCTTGGGGGACCAGGGCGGAAATGAGCAGTTCTTC
cdr3_aa: CASSLGDQGGNEQFF

v_call: TRBV27
j_call: TRBJ2-3
clone_size: -
d_call: TRBD2
cdr3_nt: TGTGCCAGCAGTTTAATCCCTAGCGGGGGAGGCACAGATACGCAGTATTTT
cdr3_aa: CASSLIPSGGGTDTQYF

v_call: TRBV19
j_call: TRBJ2-2
clone_size: -
d_call: TRBD1
cdr3_nt: TGTGCCAGTAGGACAGGGACGAACACCGGGGAGCTGTTTTTT
cdr3_aa: CASRTGTNTGELFF

v_call: TRBV5-6
j_call: TRBJ2-1
clone_size: -
d_call: -
cdr3_nt: TGTGCCAGCAGCTTGCGCAGATATGAGCAGTTCTTC
cdr3_aa: CASSLRRYEQFF

v_call: TRBV19
j_call: TRBJ1-5
clone_size: -
d_call: TRBD1
cdr3_nt: TGTGCCAGTGGAACCGAAGCAGGGGGCGGCAATCAGCCCCAGCATTTT
cdr3_aa: CASGTEAGGGNQPQHF

v_call: TRBV2
j_call: TRBJ2-1
clone_size: once
d_call: TRBD2
cdr3_nt: TGTGCCAGCAGGAGGGCGACTAGCGGAAACAATGAGCAGTTCTTC
cdr3_aa: CASRRATSGNNEQFF

v_call: TRBV9
j_call: TRBJ2-7
clone_size: -
d_call: TRBD2
cdr3_nt: TGTGCCAGCGCCTACGGGATAGCGGGAAACTACGAGCAGTACTTC
cdr3_aa: CASAYGIAGNYEQYF

v_call: TRBV19
j_call: TRBJ1-3
clone_size: -
d_call: -
cdr3_nt: TGTGCCAGTAGAGGAAACACCATATATTTT
cdr3_aa: CASRGNTIYF

v_call: TRBV11-2
j_call: TRBJ1-1
clone_size: -
d_call: TRBD1
cdr3_nt: TGTGCCAGCAGCTTTACCCCGTCCCGGGACAGGGGGGGGAACACTGAAGCTTTCTTT
cdr3_aa: CASSFTPSRDRGGNTEAFF

v_call: TRBV14
j_call: TRBJ1-1
clone_size: -
d_call: -
cdr3_nt: TGTGCCAGCAGCCAAGATCCAGCGAACACTGAAGCTTTCTTT
cdr3_aa: CASSQDPANTEAFF

v_call: TRBV9
j_call: TRBJ2-3
clone_size: -
d_call: -
cdr3_nt: TGTGCCAGCAGCCCAACCTTCACAGATACGCAGTATTTT
cdr3_aa: CASSPTFTDTQYF

v_call: TRBV7-9
j_call: TRBJ1-2
clone_size: -
d_call: TRBD1
cdr3_nt: TGTGCCAGCAGCTTAGCACCCGGGACAGGGGTAGTTGGCTACACCTTC
cdr3_aa: CASSLAPGTGVVGYTF

v_call: TRBV4-3
j_call: TRBJ2-7
clone_size: -
d_call: -
cdr3_nt: TGCGCCAGCAGCCAAGATAACAGGGTGACGGCCGAGCAGTACTTC
cdr3_aa: CASSQDNRVTAEQYF

v_call: TRBV9
j_call: TRBJ2-3
clone_size: -
d_call: -
cdr3_nt: TGTGCCAGCAGCAAAGGTGGGGGCCCAAGCACAGATACGCAGTATTTT
cdr3_aa: CASSKGGGPSTDTQYF

v_call: TRBV5-1
j_call: TRBJ2-3
clone_size: -
d_call: -
cdr3_nt: TGCGCCAGCAGCTTAGAAGGGCGCACAGATACGCAGTATTTT
cdr3_aa: CASSLEGRTDTQYF

v_call: TRBV5-4
j_call: TRBJ1-1
clone_size: -
d_call: -
cdr3_nt: TGTGCCAGCAGCTCGGACACGGCTAAAGCTTTCTTT
cdr3_aa: CASSSDTAKAFF

v_call: TRBV10-3
j_call: TRBJ2-1
clone_size: -
d_call: TRBD2
cdr3_nt: TGTGCCATCAGTGAACTAGCGGGGTCATACAATGAGCAGTTCTTC
cdr3_aa: CAISELAGSYNEQFF